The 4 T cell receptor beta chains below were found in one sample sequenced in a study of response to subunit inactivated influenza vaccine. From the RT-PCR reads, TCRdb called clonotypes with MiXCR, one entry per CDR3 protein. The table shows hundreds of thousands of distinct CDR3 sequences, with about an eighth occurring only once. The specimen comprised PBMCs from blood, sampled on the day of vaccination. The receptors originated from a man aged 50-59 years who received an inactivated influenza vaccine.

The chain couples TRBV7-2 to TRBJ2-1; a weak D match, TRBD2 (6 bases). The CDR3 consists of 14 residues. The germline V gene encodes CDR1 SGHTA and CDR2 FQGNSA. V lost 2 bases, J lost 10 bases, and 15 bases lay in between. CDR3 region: CASSLTTLAGEQFF. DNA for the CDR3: TGTGCCAGCAGCTTAACCACACTAGCTGGGGAGCAGTTCTTC.

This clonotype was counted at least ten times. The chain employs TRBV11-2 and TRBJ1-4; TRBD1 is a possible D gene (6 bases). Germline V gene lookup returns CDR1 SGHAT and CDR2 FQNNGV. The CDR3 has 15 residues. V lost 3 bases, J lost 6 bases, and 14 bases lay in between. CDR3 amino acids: CASSLGRTAYEKLFF. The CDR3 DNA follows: TGTGCCAGCAGCTTGGGGCGGACAGCGTATGAAAAACTGTTTTTT.

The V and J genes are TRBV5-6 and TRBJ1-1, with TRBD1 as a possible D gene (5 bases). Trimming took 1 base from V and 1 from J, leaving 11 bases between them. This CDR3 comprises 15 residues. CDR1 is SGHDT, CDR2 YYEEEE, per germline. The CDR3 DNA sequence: TGTGCCAGCAGCTTGTTAGCAGGGCAGAACACTGAAGCTTTCTTT. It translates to CASSLLAGQNTEAFF. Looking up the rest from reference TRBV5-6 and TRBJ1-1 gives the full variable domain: DAGVTQSPTHLIKTRGQQVTLRCSPKSGHDTVSWYQQALGQGPQFIFQYYEEEERQRGNFPDRFSGHQFPNYSSELNVNALLLGDSALYLCASSLLAGQNTEAFFGQGTRLTVV.

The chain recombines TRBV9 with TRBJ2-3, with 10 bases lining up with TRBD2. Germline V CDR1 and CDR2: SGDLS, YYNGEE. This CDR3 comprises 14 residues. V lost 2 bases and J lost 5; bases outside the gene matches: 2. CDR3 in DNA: TGTGCCAGCAGCGTCCGACTAGCGGGAGATACGCAGTATTTT. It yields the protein CASSVRLAGDTQYF.